This T cell receptor beta chain was captured in a study of blood T cell repertoires in COVID-19 (dated by TCRdb to the early 2020s). Regarding the complete study: The collaborator samples originated in the United States, Italy and Spain and spanned the acute and convalescent phases of COVID-19. The repertoires were released in a freely available public database intended as a resource for research on the immune response to SARS-CoV-2. The prospective study material was composed of cDNA or gDNA derived from T cells, B-cell-depleted T cells, or PBMCs. Deeply sampled blood TCRbeta repertoires from subjects exposed to, actively infected with, or recovered from COVID-19 were included in the dataset. The sample metadata nearly always contained a de-identified subject ID, COVID-19 status, age in years and sex. Where available, HLA class I and class II types were taken from metadata supplied by the sample provider and were not determined by assay-based typing. Samples were obtained from the ongoing ImmuneRACE study (first 160 participants) and from over 1,000 subjects provided by 6 global collaborators. Findings and caveats that apply to the study as a whole: How much clinical and demographic metadata was included differed by source and by participant, and the metadata was provided uncurated.

A second Seattle source provided samples from volunteer blood donors who had recovered from COVID-19. Collaborating institutions collected whole blood in K2EDTA tubes following their own protocols. Collaborator samples were shipped for TCRbeta analysis as frozen whole blood, isolated PBMCs, or DNA extracted from either sample type. TCRbeta CDR3 regions were amplified from genomic DNA by means of the immunoSEQ Assay, a bias-controlled multiplex PCR. As for the original processing: The number of nucleated cells in each sample was estimated by amplification of reference gene primers within the assay. Sequence reads were collapsed and filtered to measure the absolute abundance of every unique TCRbeta CDR3 rearrangement. For each sample, productive Simpson clonality was calculated by taking the square root of Simpson's diversity index across productive rearrangements. The clones in this table, taken by TCRdb from immuneACCESS, are in-frame only. Not every clone is retained; where verified, under half of the shortfall comes from an unresolved V gene, and the cause of the rest is unknown. V, J and clone size are taken as reported in that table, and D and trimming were inferred from the DNA itself. Counted in this sample were about 300,000 clones; under 90% of them appeared once. 8% to 10% of the sample is held by the ten biggest clonotypes.

This clone was seen a single time. Its antigen is not yet known. The sample holds no much larger clone one base away, and base qualities are not on file. Taken from cysteine to phenylalanine, the CDR3 has 17 residues. Solely the CDR3 DNA is kept, with 51 bases framed from the first base. Reading the germline V gene (reference sequence) gives CDR1 LNHDA and CDR2 SQIVND. Relative to germline, V is 3 bases shorter and J is 0 bases shorter, with 16 bases between their ends. This receptor chain uses TRBV19 and TRBJ2-3; the D gene is perhaps TRBD1, on 6 matching bases. This receptor was taken from a woman between 45 and 60 years old who had recovered from COVID-19. Specimen: peripheral blood. The CDR3 reads as follows: CASSIVHRDTSTDTQYF. The sequenced DNA: TGTGCCAGTAGTATTGTCCACCGGGACACAAGCACAGATACGCAGTATTTT.